Below, 9 T cell receptor beta chains from the same sample are listed, as sequenced in a study of blood T cell repertoires in COVID-19. The assay was immunoSEQ multiplex PCR, and TCRdb's table has in-frame clones only and misses some. This sample has some 390,000 clones; under 90% occur once, and the top ten carry less than 2%. Sequences were obtained from PBMCs or T cells enriched from blood (not recorded which). The receptors shown here come from a woman aged 30 to 39 who had recovered from COVID-19.

This clone was recorded only once. This chain links TRBV19 with TRBJ1-2; D possibly corresponds to TRBD1 (5 bases). This CDR3 region has 15 residues. The germline CDR1 and CDR2 sequences are LNHDA and SQIVND (reference sequence). V lost 3 bases and J 4 bases, leaving 15 bases between the germline ends. CDR3 sequence reads: CASSMVPGLSYGYTF. In DNA, the CDR3 is TGTGCCAGTAGTATGGTCCCGGGACTGAGCTATGGCTACACCTTC.

This clone was seen more than once but under ten times. This sequence joins TRBV19 and TRBJ2-7; 9 bases fit TRBD1. The CDR3 is 15 residues long. V was clipped by 5 bases and J by 6 bases; unmatched bases: 11. Germline loops: CDR1 LNHDA, CDR2 SQIVND (reference sequence). The CDR3 spells CASSSRQGGLGEQYF. CDR3 DNA: TGTGCCAGTAGTTCCCGACAGGGGGGTCTCGGCGAGCAGTACTTC.

J is TRBJ2-7 and V is TRBV5-8, with TRBD1 matching 8 bases. V shed 7 bases, J shed 2 bases, and the junction held 11 bases outside the gene matches. Germline loops: CDR1 SGHTS, CDR2 YDEGEE. The CDR3 is 15 amino acids. The CDR3: CASHVGTGLTYEQYF. The DNA for the CDR3 is TGTGCCAGCCACGTTGGGACAGGCCTAACCTACGAGCAGTACTTC.

This clone came up many times. CDR3 protein: CASSQPQSYNEQFF. The DNA of the CDR3 is TGTGCCAGCAGCCAACCGCAGTCCTACAATGAGCAGTTCTTC. The chain recombines TRBV14 with TRBJ2-1; no firm D call. The CDR3 contains 14 residues. V was trimmed by 2 bases and J by 1 base, leaving 6 bases between them. Germline CDR1 and CDR2: SGHDN and FVKESK.

This chain links TRBV5-1 with TRBJ2-1; 7 bases fit TRBD2. This CDR3 is built from 14 residues. CDR1 is SGHRS and CDR2 is YFSETQ in the germline V gene. With V trimmed by 6 bases and J by 5 bases, 8 bases remained unmatched. CDR3 amino acids: CASNSGFWDNEQFF. The CDR3 bases are TGCGCCAGCAATAGCGGGTTTTGGGACAATGAGCAGTTCTTC.

Of note for this clone: A read error may produce the germline difference seen at one junction end. V is TRBV3-1 (or the pseudogene TRBV3-2) and J is TRBJ1-1; a weak D match, TRBD1 (5 bases). The length of the CDR3 is 11 residues. CDR1 LGHDT and CDR2 YNNKEL come from the germline V gene (reference sequence). CDR3 coding DNA: TGTGCCAGCAGCCAAGGGAGGGGAGGCCACTTT. This sequence encodes CASSQGRGGHF.

A few counts support this clone. CDR3 sequence reads: CASSPLDRGRQPQHF. DNA of the CDR3: TGTGCCAGCAGTCCTCTAGACAGGGGGCGACAGCCCCAGCATTTT. This chain links TRBV27 with TRBJ1-5, with 10 bases fitting TRBD1. The V gene's germline CDR1 is MNHEY and CDR2 SMNVEV (reference sequence). The ends lost 5 bases at V and 7 bases at J; junction bases unmatched: 8. The CDR3 has 15 amino acids.

CDR3 protein: CAWSVLFGEETEAFF. The CDR3 DNA is TGTGCCTGGAGTGTATTATTTGGGGAGGAGACTGAAGCTTTCTTT. The V gene is TRBV30, the J gene TRBJ1-1; D not certain. The length of the CDR3 is 15 residues. V shed 0 bases and J shed 5 bases, with 16 bases lying between them. Germline CDR1 and CDR2: GTSNPN and SVGIG (reference sequence).

This chain uses TRBV10-2 with TRBJ1-5; TRBD1 might be the D (6 bases). The CDR3 covers 16 residues. The germline V and J ends were trimmed by 6 bases and 0 bases, with 15 bases remaining between them. CDR1 is WSHSY and CDR2 is SAAADI in the germline V gene. Here the CDR3 reads CASSKGQINSNQPQHF. The CDR3 DNA is TGCGCCAGCAGCAAGGGACAAATTAATAGCAATCAGCCCCAGCATTTT.